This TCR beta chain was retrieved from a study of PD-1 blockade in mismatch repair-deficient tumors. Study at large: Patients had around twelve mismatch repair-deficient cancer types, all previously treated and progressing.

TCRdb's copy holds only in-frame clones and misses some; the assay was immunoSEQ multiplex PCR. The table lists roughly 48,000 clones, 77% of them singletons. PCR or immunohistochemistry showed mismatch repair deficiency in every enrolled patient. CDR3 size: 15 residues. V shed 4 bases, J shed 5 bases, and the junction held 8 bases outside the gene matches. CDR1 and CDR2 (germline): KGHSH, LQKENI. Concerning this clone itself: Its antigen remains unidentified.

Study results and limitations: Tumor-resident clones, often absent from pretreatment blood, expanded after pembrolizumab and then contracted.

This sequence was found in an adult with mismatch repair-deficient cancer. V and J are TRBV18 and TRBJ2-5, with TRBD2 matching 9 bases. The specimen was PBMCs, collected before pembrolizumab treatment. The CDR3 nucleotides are TGTGCCAGCTCACTTAGCGGGAGAATCAGGGAGACCCAGTACTTC. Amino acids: CASSLSGRIRETQYF.